Presented here are 5 T cell receptor beta chains from one specimen sequenced in a study of shared T cell receptors in the human thymus (TCRdb year 2021). The receptor library was made with the immunoSEQ multiplex PCR assay. Entries here come from immuneACCESS through TCRdb and include only in-frame sequences with V and J called. Some clones fail to appear in such tables; in the studies checked, an unresolved V gene covers under half of the shortfall, and the cause of the remainder is unknown. The sample table records about 660,000 clones; more than 75% of these occur just once. The ten most abundant clones make up roughly 0.0087% of the sample. These data are also associated with another study on human thymus T cells.

Sequenced material: thymocytes. The receptors stem from a boy in the first two years of life with a congenital heart defect. Donor details come from another sample of the same person, matched by shared clones.

The chain recombines TRBV7-9 with TRBJ1-2, with D possibly being TRBD1 (5 bases). The CDR3 has 16 amino acids. The V gene lost 5 bases and the J gene lost 7 bases, with 23 bases spanning the gap. Germline V gives CDR1 SEHNR, CDR2 FQNEAQ (reference sequence). CDR3 residues: CASSPLRAGWLGGYTF. CDR3 coding DNA: TGTGCCAGCAGCCCACTTCGGGCAGGGTGGCTGGGTGGCTACACCTTC.

This clone was detected once. The chain has TRBV7-9 and TRBJ2-1; 7 positions match TRBD1. The CDR3 is 16 amino acids. The J segment lost 0 bases and the V segment lost 5 bases, leaving 7 bases of the junction unmatched. CDR1 is SEHNR and CDR2 is FQNEAQ in the germline V gene (reference sequence). CDR3 in DNA: TGTGCCAGCAGCCGACAGGGCCACCTCTCCTACAATGAGCAGTTCTTC. This sequence encodes CASSRQGHLSYNEQFF.

This chain joins TRBV7-9 and TRBJ2-1, with D uncertain. Trimming removed 6 bases from V and 6 bases from J, with 24 bases in between. The CDR3 is 17 residues long. From germline, CDR1 is SEHNR and CDR2 FQNEAQ (reference sequence). CDR3 nucleotides: TGTGCCAGCAGATTTCCGCTGACTGGCCCCACGAGCAATGAGCAGTTCTTC. It yields the protein CASRFPLTGPTSNEQFF.

This rearrangement joins TRBV6-6 to TRBJ2-5; 10 bases are a match to TRBD2. Germline lookup yields CDR1 MNHNY and CDR2 SVGAGI (reference sequence). V dropped 2 bases and J dropped 3; count of bases not matched to a gene: 3. This CDR3 has 15 residues. The CDR3 DNA is TGTGCCAGCAGTTACCCTAGCGGGGGTGAAGAGACCCAGTACTTC. Translated, it gives CASSYPSGGEETQYF.

V and J are TRBV5-1 and TRBJ2-3; D is unclear. The CDR3 consists of 15 residues. V dropped 3 bases and J dropped 0 bases, with 11 bases sitting between them. Germline lookup yields CDR1 SGHRS and CDR2 YFSETQ. The CDR3, as DNA: TGCGCCAGCAGCTCCAATTCCATCAGCACAGATACGCAGTATTTT. As protein: CASSSNSISTDTQYF.